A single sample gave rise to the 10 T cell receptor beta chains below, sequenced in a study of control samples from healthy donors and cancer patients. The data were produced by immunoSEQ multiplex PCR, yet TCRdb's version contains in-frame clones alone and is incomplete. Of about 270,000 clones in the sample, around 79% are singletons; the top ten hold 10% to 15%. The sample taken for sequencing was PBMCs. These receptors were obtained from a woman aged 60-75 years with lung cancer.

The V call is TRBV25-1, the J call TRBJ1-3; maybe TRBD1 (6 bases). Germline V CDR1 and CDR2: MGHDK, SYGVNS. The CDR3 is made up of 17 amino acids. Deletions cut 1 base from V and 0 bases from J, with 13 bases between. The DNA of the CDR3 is TGTGCCAGCAGTGAATCTGTCGGCAGGGGCTCTGGAAACACCATATATTTT. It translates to CASSESVGRGSGNTIYF. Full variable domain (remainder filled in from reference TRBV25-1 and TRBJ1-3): EADIYQTPRYLVIGTGKKITLECSQTMGHDKMYWYQQDPGMELHLIHYSYGVNSTEKGDLSSESTVSRIRTEHFPLTLESARPSHTSQYLCASSESVGRGSGNTIYFGEGSWLTVV.

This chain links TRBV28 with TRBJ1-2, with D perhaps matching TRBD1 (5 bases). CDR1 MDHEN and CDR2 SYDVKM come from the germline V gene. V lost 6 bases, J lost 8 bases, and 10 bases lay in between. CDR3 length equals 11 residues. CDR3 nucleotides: TGTGCCAGCAGCCAGGGATGGGGCTACACCTTC. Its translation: CASSQGWGYTF.

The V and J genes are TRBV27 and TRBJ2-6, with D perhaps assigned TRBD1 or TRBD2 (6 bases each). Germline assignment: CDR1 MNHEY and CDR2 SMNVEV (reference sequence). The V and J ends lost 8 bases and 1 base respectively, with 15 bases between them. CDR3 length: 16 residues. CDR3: CASRRGPGSGANVLTF. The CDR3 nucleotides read TGTGCCAGCCGCCGGGGGCCGGGGTCTGGGGCCAACGTCCTGACTTTC.

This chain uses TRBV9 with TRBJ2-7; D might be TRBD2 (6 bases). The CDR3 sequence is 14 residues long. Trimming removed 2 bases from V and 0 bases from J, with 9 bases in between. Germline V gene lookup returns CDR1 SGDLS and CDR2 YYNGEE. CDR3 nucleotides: TGTGCCAGCAGCGTCGGCGGGAACTCCTACGAGCAGTACTTC. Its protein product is CASSVGGNSYEQYF.

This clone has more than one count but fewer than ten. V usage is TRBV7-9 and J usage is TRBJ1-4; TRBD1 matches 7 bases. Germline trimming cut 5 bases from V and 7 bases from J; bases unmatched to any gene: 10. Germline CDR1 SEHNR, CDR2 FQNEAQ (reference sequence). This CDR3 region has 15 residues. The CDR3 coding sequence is TGTGCCAGCAGCCCCCAGACAGGGCACGGTGAAAAACTGTTTTTT. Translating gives CASSPQTGHGEKLFF.

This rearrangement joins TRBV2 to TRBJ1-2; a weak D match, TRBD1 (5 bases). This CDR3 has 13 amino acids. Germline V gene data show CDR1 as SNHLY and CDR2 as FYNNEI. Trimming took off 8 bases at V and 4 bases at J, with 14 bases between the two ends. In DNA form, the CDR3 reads TGTGCCAGCCTGGGGCCCTTAGGCTATGGCTACACCTTC. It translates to CASLGPLGYGYTF.

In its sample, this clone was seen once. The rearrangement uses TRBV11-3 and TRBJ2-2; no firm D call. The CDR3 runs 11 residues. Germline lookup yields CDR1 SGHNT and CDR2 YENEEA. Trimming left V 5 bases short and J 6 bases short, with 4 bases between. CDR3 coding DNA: TGTGCCAGCAGCCGCCCCGGGGAGCTGTTTTTT. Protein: CASSRPGELFF.

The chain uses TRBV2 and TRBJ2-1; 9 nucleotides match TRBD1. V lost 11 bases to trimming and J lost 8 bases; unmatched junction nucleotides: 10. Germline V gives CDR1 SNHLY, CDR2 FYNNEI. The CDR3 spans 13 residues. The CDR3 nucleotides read TGTGCCGGGAGGACAGGGGAGTTCGATGAGCAGTTCTTC. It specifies CAGRTGEFDEQFF.

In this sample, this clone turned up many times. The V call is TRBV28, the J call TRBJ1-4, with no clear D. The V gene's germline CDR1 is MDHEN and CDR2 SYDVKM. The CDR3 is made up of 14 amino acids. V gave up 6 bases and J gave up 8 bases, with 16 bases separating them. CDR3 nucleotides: TGTGCCAGCAGACCTCCTAATTCGGGGGAAAAACTGTTTTTT. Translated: CASRPPNSGEKLFF.

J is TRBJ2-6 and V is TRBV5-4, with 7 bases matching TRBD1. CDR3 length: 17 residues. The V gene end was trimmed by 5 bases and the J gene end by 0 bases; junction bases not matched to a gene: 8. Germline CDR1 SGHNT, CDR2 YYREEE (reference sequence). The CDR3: CASSSRDRFSGANVLTF. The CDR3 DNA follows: TGTGCCAGCAGTTCCCGGGACAGATTCTCTGGGGCCAACGTCCTGACTTTC.